This paragraph reports one T cell receptor (beta chain). Its specificity is unknown. Looked up from germline, CDR1 is KGHSH and CDR2 is LQKENI. Trimming shortened V by 5 bases and J by 2 bases, and 7 bases separated the two germline ends. The CDR3 is 12 residues long. TCRdb reprocessed the reads with MiXCR, giving one entry per CDR3 protein. The sample has a few hundred thousand distinct CDR3 sequences, approximately 25% seen once. These data originate in a study of T cell repertoires in cytomegalovirus infection. The wider study: CMV infection and matching HLA type were both indicated by public TCR beta signatures. Whole-study results and caveats: In two of eight donors, the top clonotype was HLA-C-restricted CMV-specific.

This clonotype originated in a human donor in good health (CMV status not recorded). Some clones in this sample may be carry-over from other donors' samples. Source material: PBMCs. The gene calls are TRBV18 and TRBJ2-7; unclear D gene. The CDR3 sequence: CASSVTAYEQYF. CDR3 in DNA: TGTGCCAGCTCAGTCACAGCCTACGAGCAGTACTTC. Based on the CDR3 plus reference TRBV18 and TRBJ2-7, the full variable domain is NAGVMQNPRHLVRRRGQEARLRCSPMKGHSHVYWYRQLPEEGLKFMVYLQKENIIDESGMPKERFSAEFPKEGPSILRIQQVVRGDSAAYFCASSVTAYEQYFGPGTRLTVT.